The 22 T cell receptor beta chains below come from one sample, sequenced in a study of blood T cells in healthy people across ages. Primers used in a second PCR of roughly 7 to 12 cycles were a sample-barcoded 5' primer and a J-beta primer mix. TCRdb re-derived calls from the 5' RACE reads in MiXCR, one entry per CDR3 protein. The sample includes about 1.6 million distinct CDR3 sequences, roughly 32% of them seen just once. The sample consisted of blood. The receptor source for this set is a woman between 25 and 40 years old in good health.

The chain links TRBV5-6 to TRBJ1-1, with D hard to call. Germline V gives CDR1 SGHDT, CDR2 YYEEEE. This CDR3 has 13 amino acids. The V and J ends lost 4 bases and 10 bases respectively, with 17 bases between them. CDR3 protein: CASSPNYGKGAFF. CDR3 in DNA: TGTGCCAGCAGCCCAAACTACGGCAAAGGAGCTTTCTTT. The full variable domain, completed using reference TRBV5-6 and TRBJ1-1, is DAGVTQSPTHLIKTRGQQVTLRCSPKSGHDTVSWYQQALGQGPQFIFQYYEEEERQRGNFPDRFSGHQFPNYSSELNVNALLLGDSALYLCASSPNYGKGAFFGQGTRLTVV.

This clonotype was detected a few times. The rearrangement joins TRBV20-1 to TRBJ2-5, with D tentatively TRBD2 (5 bases). The germline V gene encodes CDR1 DFQATT and CDR2 SNEGSKA (reference sequence). V lost 6 bases and J lost 7, with 21 bases in between. This CDR3 region has 14 residues. This CDR3 reads CSAPLKGLRGTQYF. In DNA, the CDR3 is TGCAGTGCCCCTTTAAAGGGCCTACGGGGGACCCAGTACTTC.

The chain couples TRBV6-5 to TRBJ2-2; 9 bases are a match to TRBD1. Germline CDR1 MNHEY, CDR2 SVGAGI. V was clipped by 4 bases and J by 5 bases; unmatched bases: 5. The CDR3 sequence is 15 residues long. The CDR3 nucleotides read TGTGCCAGCAGTTTAACAGGGGGCAGGACCGGGGAGCTGTTTTTT. Protein sequence: CASSLTGGRTGELFF.

This chain uses TRBV5-1 with TRBJ2-3, with 10 nucleotides matching TRBD2. The ends lost 0 bases at V and 4 bases at J; junction bases unmatched: 5. CDR3 length: 16 residues. Germline V lookup: CDR1 SGHRS, CDR2 YFSETQ. DNA of the CDR3: TGCGCCAGCAGCTTGGAGGCTAGCGGGAGCCCAGATACGCAGTATTTT. Protein sequence: CASSLEASGSPDTQYF.

The chain carries TRBV19 and TRBJ2-3, with TRBD2 identical over 9 bases. CDR3 length: 19 amino acids. In germline, CDR1 is LNHDA, CDR2 SQIVND (reference sequence). Trimming took 6 bases from V and 0 from J; bases not matched to a gene: 16. CDR3 DNA sequence: TGTGCCAGTAGACCCGAGGGCCCTAGCGGGGCCGTTAGCACAGATACGCAGTATTTT. Protein: CASRPEGPSGAVSTDTQYF.

J is TRBJ2-1 and V is TRBV13; the D call may be TRBD1 or TRBD2 (5 bases each). The V end was cut by 5 bases, the J end by 5 bases, with 13 bases between. The CDR3 runs 14 residues. Germline V gene data show CDR1 as PRHDT and CDR2 as FYEKMQ (reference sequence). The CDR3, as DNA: TGTGCCAGCAGCGGCACGGGACCCCACAATGAGCAGTTCTTC. Its protein is CASSGTGPHNEQFF. The full variable domain, completed using reference TRBV13 and TRBJ2-1, is AAGVIQSPRHLIKEKRETATLKCYPIPRHDTVYWYQQGPGQDPQFLISFYEKMQSDKGSIPDRFSAQQFSDYHSELNMSSLELGDSALYFCASSGTGPHNEQFFGPGTRLTVL.

V is TRBV25-1 and J is TRBJ1-1, with 7 positions matching TRBD1. V trimming: 3 bases; J trimming: 3 bases; junction bases outside the gene matches: 7. The CDR3 contains 15 residues. Germline-derived CDR1 and CDR2 are MGHDK and SYGVNS. This CDR3 reads CASSEDLTGDTEAFF. The CDR3 region has the DNA TGTGCCAGCAGTGAGGACTTAACAGGGGACACTGAAGCTTTCTTT.

The V gene is TRBV5-1, the J gene TRBJ2-1; the match to TRBD2 covers 8 bases. Germline CDR1 and CDR2: SGHRS and YFSETQ. With 5 bases clipped from V and 7 bases from J, the junction kept 5 bases outside the gene matches. The CDR3 totals 13 residues. The chain's CDR3 is CASRAGVSNEQFF. The CDR3 DNA reads TGCGCCAGCAGAGCGGGAGTAAGTAATGAGCAGTTCTTC.

This clonotype was detected only a few times. The rearrangement links TRBV6-2 or TRBV6-3 to TRBJ2-1; 8 positions match TRBD2. The length of the CDR3 is 17 residues. Germline V gene sequence: CDR1 MNHEY, CDR2 SVGEGT. V shed 6 bases and J 2 bases; nucleotides not matched to a gene: 12. CDR3 coding DNA: TGTGCCAGCAGGTACACGAAACGGGAGGGCCCCTACAATGAGCAGTTCTTC. This encodes CASRYTKREGPYNEQFF.

This clonotype was picked up a small number of times. The V and J genes are TRBV7-7 and TRBJ2-1; D gene uncertain. This CDR3 is 15 amino acids long. With 5 bases removed from V and 1 base from J, the gap between germline ends came to 12 bases. Germline V gives CDR1 SSHAT, CDR2 FNYEAQ (reference sequence). This CDR3 is CASSITESSYNEQFF. The CDR3 nucleotides are TGTGCCAGCAGCATTACAGAATCATCCTACAATGAGCAGTTCTTC.

The chain links TRBV30 to TRBJ2-7, with D possibly being TRBD2 (6 bases). Between the trimmed V and J ends, which lost 4 bases and 5 bases, there was a span of 15 bases. The CDR3 has 13 amino acids. Per the germline V gene, CDR1 is GTSNPN and CDR2 is SVGIG (reference sequence). CDR3 residues: CAWIRRGFNEQYF. The DNA for the CDR3 is TGTGCCTGGATACGTCGGGGGTTCAACGAGCAGTACTTC.

The gene calls are TRBV7-9 and TRBJ2-7; TRBD1 matches at 8 bases. The trim removed 5 bases at V and 6 bases at J, leaving 3 bases unmatched. Germline V gives CDR1 SEHNR, CDR2 FQNEAQ (reference sequence). The CDR3 runs to 12 residues. This CDR3 reads CASSKTGGEQYF. The CDR3 region has the DNA TGTGCCAGCAGCAAAACAGGGGGCGAGCAGTACTTC.

As concerns this clonotype: Possible read error: a much larger clone is one base away. The chain couples TRBV6-2 or TRBV6-3 to TRBJ1-2; TRBD1 is a possible D gene (5 bases). The CDR3 spans 14 residues. The germline V gene has CDR1 MNHEY and CDR2 SVGEGT. Trimming took 6 bases from V and 6 from J, leaving 17 bases between them. CDR3 residues: CASRTGLSADGYTF. The CDR3 DNA reads as TGTGCCAGCAGGACGGGACTCTCCGCGGATGGCTACACCTTC.

This clonotype was detected only a few times. The chain uses TRBV2 and TRBJ1-2, with D unclear. The length of the CDR3 is 13 residues. Germline lookup yields CDR1 SNHLY and CDR2 FYNNEI. V shed 4 bases and J shed 4 bases, with 10 bases lying between them. CDR3 sequence: CASSGNTGYGYTF. The CDR3 nucleotides read TGTGCCAGCAGTGGGAACACCGGCTATGGCTACACCTTC.

This clonotype was found many times. An end of the junction does not agree with germline; a read error may underlie this. The genes are TRBV5-1 and TRBJ1-2, with 8 bases aligning to TRBD1. Germline values: CDR1 SGHRS, CDR2 YFSETQ. The CDR3 contains 14 residues. CDR3: CASSSGQGRYGYTF. As DNA, the CDR3 is TGTGCCAGCAGCTCCGGACAGGGTCGCTATGGCTACACCTTC.

The sample holds a few counts of this clonotype. The chain employs TRBV9 and TRBJ2-3; D is possibly TRBD2 (6 bases). CDR3 length: 16 residues. With 1 base removed from V and 6 bases from J, the gap between germline ends came to 18 bases. Germline V lookup: CDR1 SGDLS, CDR2 YYNGEE. CDR3 DNA: TGTGCCAGCAGCGTACGAAAGGGAGGACCGGGCGATACGCAGTATTTT. Its protein is CASSVRKGGPGDTQYF.

In this sample, this clonotype turned up once. Here the CDR3 reads CASAERETQYF. CDR3 bases: TGTGCCAGCGCAGAACGAGAGACCCAGTACTTC. The J gene is TRBJ2-7, the V gene TRBV7-2; D not resolved. The J call is uncertain, as TRBJ2-5 better fits the DNA end. The CDR3 loop spans 11 amino acids. CDR1 SGHTA and CDR2 FQGNSA come from the germline V gene.

The gene calls are TRBV7-3 and TRBJ1-2, with 7 bases that match TRBD1. The junction had 11 bases not matched to a gene; V was cut back by 6 bases and J by 7 bases. CDR3 length equals 14 residues. From germline, CDR1 is SGHTA and CDR2 FQGTGA. In nucleotides, the CDR3 is TGTGCCAGCAGTTCAATCCCAGGGGGTGCTGGCTACACCTTC. It translates to CASSSIPGGAGYTF.

A few counts support this clonotype. The rearrangement uses TRBV11-3 and TRBJ2-1, with a weak D call TRBD2 (5 bases). This CDR3 is built from 15 residues. V lost 0 bases and J lost 8, with 14 bases in between. CDR1 SGHNT and CDR2 YENEEA come from the germline V gene. The CDR3 DNA follows: TGTGCCAGCAGCTTAGATCAATGGACTTCGGATGAGCAGTTCTTC. Translated, it gives CASSLDQWTSDEQFF. The full variable domain, rest sourced from reference TRBV11-3 and TRBJ2-1, is EAGVVQSPRYKIIEKKQPVAFWCNPISGHNTLYWYLQNLGQGPELLIRYENEEAVDDSQLPKDRFSAERLKGVDSTLKIQPAELGDSAVYLCASSLDQWTSDEQFFGPGTRLTVL.

The chain carries TRBV27 and TRBJ2-1; 11 nucleotides agree with TRBD2. Germline trimming cut 7 bases from V and 2 bases from J; bases unmatched to any gene: 4. There are 15 residues in the CDR3. Germline CDR1 reads MNHEY; CDR2 reads SMNVEV (reference sequence). CDR3: CASNIAGGAYNEQFF. The CDR3 nucleotides read TGTGCCAGCAACATAGCGGGAGGGGCCTACAATGAGCAGTTCTTC.

This rearrangement joins TRBV4-1 to TRBJ2-5; no reliable D call. The CDR3 is made up of 15 amino acids. Deletions cut 1 base from V and 4 bases from J, with 13 bases between. Germline V gene data show CDR1 as MGHRA and CDR2 as YSYEKL. The CDR3 bases are TGCGCCAGCAGCCAAGTCACAGCCTACCGAGAGACCCAGTACTTC. Translating it yields CASSQVTAYRETQYF.

In this sample, this clonotype turned up a few times. The V and J genes are TRBV29-1 and TRBJ1-1, with D perhaps matching TRBD1 (6 bases). V was clipped by 0 bases and J by 10 bases, with 9 bases between them. The CDR3 covers 11 residues. In germline, CDR1 is SQVTM, CDR2 ANQGSEA. CDR3 region: CSVEEKGGAFF. The CDR3 coding sequence is TGCAGCGTTGAAGAGAAGGGGGGAGCTTTCTTT. The full variable domain, in which reference TRBV29-1 and TRBJ1-1 provide the parts outside the CDR3, is SAVISQKPSRDICQRGTSLTIQCQVDSQVTMMFWYRQQPGQSLTLIATANQGSEATYESGFVIDKFPISRPNLTFSTLTVSNMSPEDSSIYLCSVEEKGGAFFGQGTRLTVV.